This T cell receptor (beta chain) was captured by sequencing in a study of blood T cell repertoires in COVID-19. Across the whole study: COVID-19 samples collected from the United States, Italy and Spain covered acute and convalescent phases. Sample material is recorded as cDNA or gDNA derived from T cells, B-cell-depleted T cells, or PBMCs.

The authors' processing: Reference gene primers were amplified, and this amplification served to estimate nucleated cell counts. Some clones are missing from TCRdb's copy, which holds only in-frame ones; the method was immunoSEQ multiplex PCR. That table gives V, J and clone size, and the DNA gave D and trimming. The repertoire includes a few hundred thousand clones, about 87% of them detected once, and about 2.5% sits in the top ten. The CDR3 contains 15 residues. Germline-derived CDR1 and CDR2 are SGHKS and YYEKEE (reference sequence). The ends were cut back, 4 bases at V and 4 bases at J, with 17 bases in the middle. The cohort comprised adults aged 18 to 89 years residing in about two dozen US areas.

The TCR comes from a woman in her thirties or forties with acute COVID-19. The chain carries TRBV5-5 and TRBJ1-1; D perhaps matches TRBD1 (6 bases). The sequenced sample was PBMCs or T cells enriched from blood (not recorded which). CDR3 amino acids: CASSPTGGGPTEAFF. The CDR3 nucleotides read TGTGCCAGCAGCCCCACGGGCGGGGGGCCCACTGAAGCTTTCTTT.